This T cell receptor (beta chain) was obtained from a study of blood T cell repertoires in COVID-19. Study overall: Italy, Spain and the United States were the sources of the convalescent and acute COVID-19 samples.

The CDR3 runs to 15 residues. V was clipped by 6 bases and J by 11 bases; unmatched bases: 11. CDR1 MNHEY and CDR2 SVGAGI come from the germline V gene. The table came from immunoSEQ multiplex PCR; TCRdb's copy has only in-frame clones and leaves some out. The sample has tens of thousands of clones, around 82% seen once. This clone has a single count. The rearrangement joins TRBV6-5 to TRBJ1-6, with 9 bases aligning to TRBD1. Sequenced sample: peripheral blood. The TCR was taken from a woman older than 75 with acute or convalescent COVID-19. The CDR3 DNA is TGTGCCAGCAGAGCAACGGGACAGGGCGGTCCACCCCTCCACTTT. Translation gives CASRATGQGGPPLHF.